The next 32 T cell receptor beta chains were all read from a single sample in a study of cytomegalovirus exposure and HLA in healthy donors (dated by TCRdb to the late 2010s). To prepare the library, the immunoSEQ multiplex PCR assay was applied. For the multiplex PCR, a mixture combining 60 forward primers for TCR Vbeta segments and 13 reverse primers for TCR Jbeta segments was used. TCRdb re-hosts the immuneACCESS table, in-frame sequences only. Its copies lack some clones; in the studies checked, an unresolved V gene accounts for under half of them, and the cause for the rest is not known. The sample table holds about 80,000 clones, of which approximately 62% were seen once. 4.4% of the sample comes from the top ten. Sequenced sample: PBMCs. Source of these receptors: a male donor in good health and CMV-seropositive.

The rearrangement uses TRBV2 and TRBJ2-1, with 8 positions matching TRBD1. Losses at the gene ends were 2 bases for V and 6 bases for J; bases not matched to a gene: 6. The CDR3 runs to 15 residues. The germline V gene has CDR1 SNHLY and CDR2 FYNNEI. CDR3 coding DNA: TGTGCCAGCAGTGAACAGGGGGCGACGGGCAATGAGCAGTTCTTC. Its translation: CASSEQGATGNEQFF.

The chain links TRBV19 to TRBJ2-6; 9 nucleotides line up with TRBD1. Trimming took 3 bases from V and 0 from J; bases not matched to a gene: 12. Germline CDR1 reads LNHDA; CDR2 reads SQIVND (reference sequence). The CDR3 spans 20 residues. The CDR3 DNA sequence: TGTGCCAGTAGTATTCTTCCACCTGGGACAGGGTACTCTGGGGCCAACGTCCTGACTTTC. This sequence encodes CASSILPPGTGYSGANVLTF.

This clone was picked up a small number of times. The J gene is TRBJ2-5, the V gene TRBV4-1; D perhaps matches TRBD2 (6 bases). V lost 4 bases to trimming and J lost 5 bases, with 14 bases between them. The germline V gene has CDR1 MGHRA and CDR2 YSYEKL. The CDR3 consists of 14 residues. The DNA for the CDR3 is TGCGCCAGCAGCCCCTCGCCTGGGGGGGAGACCCAGTACTTC. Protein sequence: CASSPSPGGETQYF.

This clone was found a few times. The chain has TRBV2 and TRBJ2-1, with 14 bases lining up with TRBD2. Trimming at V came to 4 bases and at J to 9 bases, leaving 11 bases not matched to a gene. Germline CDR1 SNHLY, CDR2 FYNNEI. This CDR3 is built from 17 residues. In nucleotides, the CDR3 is TGTGCCAGCAGTGTAACCAGGACTAGCGGGAGGTTAGGTGAGCAGTTCTTC. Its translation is CASSVTRTSGRLGEQFF.

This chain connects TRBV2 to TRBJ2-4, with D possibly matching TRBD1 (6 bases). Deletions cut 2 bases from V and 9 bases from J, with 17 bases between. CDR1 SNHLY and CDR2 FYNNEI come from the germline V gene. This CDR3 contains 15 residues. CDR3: CASSESVFGQTIQYF. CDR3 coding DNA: TGTGCCAGCAGTGAATCTGTATTCGGACAGACCATTCAGTACTTC.

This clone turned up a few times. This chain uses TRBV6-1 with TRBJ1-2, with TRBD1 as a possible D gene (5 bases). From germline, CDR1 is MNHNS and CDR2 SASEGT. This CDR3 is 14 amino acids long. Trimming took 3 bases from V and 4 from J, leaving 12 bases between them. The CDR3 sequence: CASSEGGGIYGYTF. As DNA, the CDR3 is TGTGCCAGCAGTGAGGGGGGAGGAATCTATGGCTACACCTTC.

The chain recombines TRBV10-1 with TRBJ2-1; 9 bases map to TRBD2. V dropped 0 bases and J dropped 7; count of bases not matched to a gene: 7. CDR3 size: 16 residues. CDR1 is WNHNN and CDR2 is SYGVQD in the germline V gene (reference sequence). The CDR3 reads CASSESQRGARNEQFF. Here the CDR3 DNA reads TGCGCCAGCAGTGAGTCACAGCGGGGGGCTCGGAATGAGCAGTTCTTC.

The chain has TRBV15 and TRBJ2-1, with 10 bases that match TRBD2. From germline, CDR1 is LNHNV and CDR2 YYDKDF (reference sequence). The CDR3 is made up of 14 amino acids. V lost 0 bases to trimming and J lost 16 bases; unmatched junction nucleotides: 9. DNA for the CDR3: TGTGCCACCAGCAGAGATTCTGCTAGCGGGGGCCACTTCTTC. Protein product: CATSRDSASGGHFF.

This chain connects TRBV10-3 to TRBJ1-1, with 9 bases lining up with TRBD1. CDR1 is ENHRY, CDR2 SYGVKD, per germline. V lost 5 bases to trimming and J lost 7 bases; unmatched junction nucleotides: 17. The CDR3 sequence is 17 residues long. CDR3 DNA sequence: TGTGCCATCAGTTCTAGCGGGGGACAGGGTAATAGGGGTGAAGCTTTCTTT. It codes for CAISSSGGQGNRGEAFF.

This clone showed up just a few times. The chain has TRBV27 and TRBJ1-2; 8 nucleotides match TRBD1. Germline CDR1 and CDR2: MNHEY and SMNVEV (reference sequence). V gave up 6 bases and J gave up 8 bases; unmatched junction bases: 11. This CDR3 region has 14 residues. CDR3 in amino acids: CASRTGDWSGGYTF. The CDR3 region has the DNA TGTGCCAGCAGGACAGGGGACTGGTCTGGAGGCTACACCTTC.

CDR3 region: CASSSDGGDEQYF. The CDR3 coding sequence is TGTGCCAGCAGTTCTGACGGGGGGGACGAGCAGTACTTC. The chain is built from TRBV6-4 and TRBJ2-7; 8 bases match TRBD2. The CDR3 extends over 13 amino acids. Trimming at V came to 5 bases and at J to 5 bases, leaving 5 bases not matched to a gene. Germline V gives CDR1 MRHNA, CDR2 SNTAGT.

CDR3 sequence reads: CASSISSGEGTGQPQHF. The CDR3 DNA sequence: TGTGCCAGTAGTATATCCTCCGGGGAGGGGACGGGACAGCCCCAGCATTTT. The chain couples TRBV19 to TRBJ1-5; D possibly corresponds to TRBD1 (5 bases). V was trimmed by 2 bases and J by 7 bases, leaving 21 bases between them. Looked up from germline, CDR1 is LNHDA and CDR2 is SQIVND (reference sequence). This CDR3 is 17 amino acids long. The entire variable domain, with the rest obtained from reference TRBV19 and TRBJ1-5, is as follows: DGGITQSPKYLFRKEGQNVTLSCEQNLNHDAMYWYRQDPGQGLRLIYYSQIVNDFQKGDIAEGYSVSREKKESFPLTVTSAQKNPTAFYLCASSISSGEGTGQPQHFGDGTRLSIL.

The CDR3 here is CAVQENNQPQHF. The CDR3 bases are TGTGCCGTACAGGAAAACAATCAGCCCCAGCATTTT. The rearrangement uses TRBV6-1 and TRBJ1-5; a weak D match, TRBD1 (5 bases). The CDR3 runs 12 residues. V lost 11 bases to trimming and J lost 3 bases, with 11 bases between them. The germline gives CDR1 MNHNS, CDR2 SASEGT.

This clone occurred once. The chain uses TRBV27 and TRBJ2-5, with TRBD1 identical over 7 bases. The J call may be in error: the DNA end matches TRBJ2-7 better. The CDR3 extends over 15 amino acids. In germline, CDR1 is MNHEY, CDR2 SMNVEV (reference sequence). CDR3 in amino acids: CASSLGTAKSYEQYF. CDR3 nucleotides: TGTGCCAGCAGTCTCGGGACAGCTAAATCCTACGAGCAGTACTTC.

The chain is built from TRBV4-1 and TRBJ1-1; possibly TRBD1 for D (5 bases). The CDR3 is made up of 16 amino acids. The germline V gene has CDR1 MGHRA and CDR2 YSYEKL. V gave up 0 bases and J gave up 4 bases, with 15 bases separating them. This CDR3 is CASSQDPRGEGTEAFF. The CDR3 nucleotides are TGCGCCAGCAGCCAAGATCCTCGGGGGGAGGGCACTGAAGCTTTCTTT.

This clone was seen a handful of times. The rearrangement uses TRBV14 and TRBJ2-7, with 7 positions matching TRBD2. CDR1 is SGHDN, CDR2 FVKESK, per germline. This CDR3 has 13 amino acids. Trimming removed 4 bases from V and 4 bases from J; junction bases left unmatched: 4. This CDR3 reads CASSRDYPYEQYF. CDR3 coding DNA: TGTGCCAGCAGCCGGGACTACCCATACGAGCAGTACTTC.

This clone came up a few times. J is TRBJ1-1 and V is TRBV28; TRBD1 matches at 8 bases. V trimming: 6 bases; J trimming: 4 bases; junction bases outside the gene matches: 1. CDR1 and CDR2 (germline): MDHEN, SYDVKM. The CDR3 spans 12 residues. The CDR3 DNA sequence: TGTGCCAGCAGGGACAGGGTCACTGAAGCTTTCTTT. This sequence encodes CASRDRVTEAFF. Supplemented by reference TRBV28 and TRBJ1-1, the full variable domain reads DVKVTQSSRYLVKRTGEKVFLECVQDMDHENMFWYRQDPGLGLRLIYFSYDVKMKEKGDIPEGYSVSREKKERFSLILESASTNQTSMYLCASRDRVTEAFFGQGTRLTVV.

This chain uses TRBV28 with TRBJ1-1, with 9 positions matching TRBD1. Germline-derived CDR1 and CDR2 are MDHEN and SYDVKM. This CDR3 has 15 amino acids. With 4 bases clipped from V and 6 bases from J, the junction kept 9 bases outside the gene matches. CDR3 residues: CASSWTGAGWAEAFF. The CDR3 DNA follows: TGTGCCAGCAGTTGGACAGGGGCCGGATGGGCTGAAGCTTTCTTT.

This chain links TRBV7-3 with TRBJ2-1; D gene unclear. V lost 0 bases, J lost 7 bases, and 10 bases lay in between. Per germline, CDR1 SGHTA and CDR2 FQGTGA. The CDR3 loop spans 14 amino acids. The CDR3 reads CASSLTAVSNEQFF. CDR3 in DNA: TGTGCCAGCAGCTTAACGGCTGTCAGTAATGAGCAGTTCTTC.

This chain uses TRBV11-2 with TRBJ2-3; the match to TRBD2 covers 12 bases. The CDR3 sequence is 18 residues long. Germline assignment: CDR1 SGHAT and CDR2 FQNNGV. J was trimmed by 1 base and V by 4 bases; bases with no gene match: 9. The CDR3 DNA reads TGTGCCAGCAGCTATGGGACTAGCGGGTCGCTACGCACAGATACGCAGTATTTT. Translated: CASSYGTSGSLRTDTQYF. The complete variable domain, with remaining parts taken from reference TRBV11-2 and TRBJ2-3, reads EAGVAQSPRYKIIEKRQSVAFWCNPISGHATLYWYQQILGQGPKLLIQFQNNGVVDDSQLPKDRFSAERLKGVDSTLKIQPAKLEDSAVYLCASSYGTSGSLRTDTQYFGPGTRLTVL.

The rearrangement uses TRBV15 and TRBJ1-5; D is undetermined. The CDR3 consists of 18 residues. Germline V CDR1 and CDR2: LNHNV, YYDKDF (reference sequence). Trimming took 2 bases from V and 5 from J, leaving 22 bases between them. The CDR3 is CATSRSEGTSPSYQPQHF. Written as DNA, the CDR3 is TGTGCCACCAGCAGAAGTGAGGGCACCTCGCCGTCTTATCAGCCCCAGCATTTT. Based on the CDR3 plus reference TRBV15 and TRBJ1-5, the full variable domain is DAMVIQNPRYQVTQFGKPVTLSCSQTLNHNVMYWYQQKSSQAPKLLFHYYDKDFNNEADTPDNFQSRRPNTSFCFLDIRSPGLGDTAMYLCATSRSEGTSPSYQPQHFGDGTRLSIL.

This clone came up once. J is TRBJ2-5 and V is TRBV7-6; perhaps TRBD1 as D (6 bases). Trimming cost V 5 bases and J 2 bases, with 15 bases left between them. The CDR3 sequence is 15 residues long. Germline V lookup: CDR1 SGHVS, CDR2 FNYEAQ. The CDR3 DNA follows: TGTGCCAGCAGCATTCCCGGGACAATACAAGAGACCCAGTACTTC. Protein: CASSIPGTIQETQYF.

CDR3 sequence reads: CASKTGESFF. The CDR3 DNA sequence: TGTGCCAGCAAGACGGGAGAGTCGTTCTTC. V usage is TRBV21-1 and J usage is TRBJ2-1; the table's D call of TRBD2 was not tested on the DNA. TRBV21-1 is a documented pseudogene. The CDR3 runs to 10 residues.

The CDR3 DNA reads TGTGCCAGCAGTGAGGCAGGGGGCGCGGACACTGAAGCTTTCTTT. It codes for CASSEAGGADTEAFF. V and J are TRBV25-1 and TRBJ1-1; 8 bases are shared with TRBD1. Germline CDR1 MGHDK, CDR2 SYGVNS. V shed 3 bases and J 3 bases; nucleotides not matched to a gene: 6. This CDR3 region has 15 residues.

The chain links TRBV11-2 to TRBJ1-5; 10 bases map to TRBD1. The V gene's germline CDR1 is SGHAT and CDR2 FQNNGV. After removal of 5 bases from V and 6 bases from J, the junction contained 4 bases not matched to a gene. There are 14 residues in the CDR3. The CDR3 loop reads CASSPGTGAQPQHF. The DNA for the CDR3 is TGTGCCAGCAGCCCAGGGACAGGGGCTCAGCCCCAGCATTTT. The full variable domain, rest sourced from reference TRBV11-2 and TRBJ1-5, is EAGVAQSPRYKIIEKRQSVAFWCNPISGHATLYWYQQILGQGPKLLIQFQNNGVVDDSQLPKDRFSAERLKGVDSTLKIQPAKLEDSAVYLCASSPGTGAQPQHFGDGTRLSIL.

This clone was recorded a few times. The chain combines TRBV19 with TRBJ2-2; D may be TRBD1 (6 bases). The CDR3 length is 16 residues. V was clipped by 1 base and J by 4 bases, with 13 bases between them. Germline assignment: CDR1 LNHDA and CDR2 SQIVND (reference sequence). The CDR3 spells CASSIGQGIGTGELFF. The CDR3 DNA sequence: TGTGCCAGTAGTATAGGGCAGGGGATTGGCACCGGGGAGCTGTTTTTT.

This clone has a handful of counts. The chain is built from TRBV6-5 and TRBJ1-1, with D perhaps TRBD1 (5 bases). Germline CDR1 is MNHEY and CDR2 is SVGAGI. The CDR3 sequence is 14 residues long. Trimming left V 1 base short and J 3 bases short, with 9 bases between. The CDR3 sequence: CASSYFPGDTEAFF. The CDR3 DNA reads TGTGCCAGCAGTTACTTCCCGGGGGACACTGAAGCTTTCTTT.

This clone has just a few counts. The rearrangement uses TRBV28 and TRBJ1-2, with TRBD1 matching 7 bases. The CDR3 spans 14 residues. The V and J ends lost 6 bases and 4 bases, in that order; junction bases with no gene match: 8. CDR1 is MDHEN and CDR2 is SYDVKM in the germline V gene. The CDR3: CASRNDRDGYGYTF. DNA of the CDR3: TGTGCCAGCAGAAACGACAGGGACGGCTATGGCTACACCTTC.

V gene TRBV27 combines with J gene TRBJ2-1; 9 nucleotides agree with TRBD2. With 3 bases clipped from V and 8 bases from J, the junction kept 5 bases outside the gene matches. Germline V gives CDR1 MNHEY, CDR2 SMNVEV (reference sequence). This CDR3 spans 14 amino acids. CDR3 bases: TGTGCCAGCAGTTTCGCTCTAGCGGGATATGAGCAGTTCTTC. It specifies CASSFALAGYEQFF.

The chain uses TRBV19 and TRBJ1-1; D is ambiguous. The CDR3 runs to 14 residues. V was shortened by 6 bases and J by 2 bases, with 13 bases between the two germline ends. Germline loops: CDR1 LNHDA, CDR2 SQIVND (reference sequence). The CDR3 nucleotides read TGTGCCAGTAGCCTGATTGAGGTTAACACTGAAGCTTTCTTT. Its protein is CASSLIEVNTEAFF.

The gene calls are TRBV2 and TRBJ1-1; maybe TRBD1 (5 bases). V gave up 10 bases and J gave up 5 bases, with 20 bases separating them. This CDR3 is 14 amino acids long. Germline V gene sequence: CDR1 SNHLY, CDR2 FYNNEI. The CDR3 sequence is CATQLGLGGTEAFF. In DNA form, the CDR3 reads TGTGCCACCCAGCTGGGGTTGGGGGGGACTGAAGCTTTCTTT.

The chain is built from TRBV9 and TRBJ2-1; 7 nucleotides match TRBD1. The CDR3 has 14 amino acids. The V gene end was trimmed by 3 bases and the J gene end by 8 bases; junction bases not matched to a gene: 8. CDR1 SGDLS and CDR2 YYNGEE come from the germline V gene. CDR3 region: CASSAGGLGDEQFF. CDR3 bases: TGTGCCAGCAGCGCAGGGGGTCTCGGCGATGAGCAGTTCTTC.